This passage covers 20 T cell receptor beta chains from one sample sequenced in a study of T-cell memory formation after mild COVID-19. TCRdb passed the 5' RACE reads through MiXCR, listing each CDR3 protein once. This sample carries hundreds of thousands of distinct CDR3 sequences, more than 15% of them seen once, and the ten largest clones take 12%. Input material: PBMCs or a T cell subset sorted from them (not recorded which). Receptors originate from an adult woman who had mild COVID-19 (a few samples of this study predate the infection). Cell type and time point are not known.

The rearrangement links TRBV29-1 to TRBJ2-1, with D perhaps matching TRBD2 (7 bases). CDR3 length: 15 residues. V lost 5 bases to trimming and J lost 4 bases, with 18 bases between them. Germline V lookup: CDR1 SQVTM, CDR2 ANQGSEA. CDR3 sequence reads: CSVPPGGGLYNEQFF. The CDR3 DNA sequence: TGCAGCGTTCCTCCTGGGGGGGGCCTTTACAATGAGCAGTTCTTC.

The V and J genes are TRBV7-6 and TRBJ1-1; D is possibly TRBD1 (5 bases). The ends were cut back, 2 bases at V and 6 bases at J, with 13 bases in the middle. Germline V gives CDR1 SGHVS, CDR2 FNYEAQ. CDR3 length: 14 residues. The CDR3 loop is CASSLSTGVAEAFF. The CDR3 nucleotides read TGTGCCAGCAGCTTAAGTACGGGGGTTGCTGAAGCTTTCTTT.

CDR3 residues: CASSTRDRTPPGLAGNNEQFF. DNA of the CDR3: TGTGCCAGTAGTACGAGGGATAGGACCCCCCCCGGACTAGCGGGAAACAATGAGCAGTTCTTC. The V gene is TRBV19, the J gene TRBJ2-1, with TRBD2 identical over 12 bases. V shed 4 bases and J 5 bases; nucleotides not matched to a gene: 21. CDR3 size: 21 residues. The germline V gene encodes CDR1 LNHDA and CDR2 SQIVND (reference sequence).

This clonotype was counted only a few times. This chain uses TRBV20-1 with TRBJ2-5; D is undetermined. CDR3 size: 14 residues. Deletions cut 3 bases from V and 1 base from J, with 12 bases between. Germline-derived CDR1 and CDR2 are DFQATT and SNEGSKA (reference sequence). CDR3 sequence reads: CSASHREFQETQYF. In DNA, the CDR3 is TGCAGTGCTAGTCACAGAGAATTCCAAGAGACCCAGTACTTC.

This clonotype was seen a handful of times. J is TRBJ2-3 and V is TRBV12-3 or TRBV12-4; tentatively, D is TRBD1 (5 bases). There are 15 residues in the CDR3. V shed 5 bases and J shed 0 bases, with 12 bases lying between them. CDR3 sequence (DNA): TGTGCCAGCAGTCTGACAGCTCCTAGCACAGATACGCAGTATTTT. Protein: CASSLTAPSTDTQYF.

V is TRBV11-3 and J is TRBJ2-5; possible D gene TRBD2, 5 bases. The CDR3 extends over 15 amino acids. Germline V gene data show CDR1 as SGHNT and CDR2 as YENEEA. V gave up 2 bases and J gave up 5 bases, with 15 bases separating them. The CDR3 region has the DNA TGTGCCAGCAGCTTAAGAAGAGGGAGAGGGGAGACCCAGTACTTC. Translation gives CASSLRRGRGETQYF.

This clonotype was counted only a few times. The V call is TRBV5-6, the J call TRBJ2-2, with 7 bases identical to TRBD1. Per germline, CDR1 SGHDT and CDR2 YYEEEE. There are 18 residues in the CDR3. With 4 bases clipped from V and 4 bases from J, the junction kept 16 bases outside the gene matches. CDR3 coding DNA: TGTGCCAGCAGCAGACCGACAGGGTTGAGGTCCAGCACCGGGGAGCTGTTTTTT. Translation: CASSRPTGLRSSTGELFF.

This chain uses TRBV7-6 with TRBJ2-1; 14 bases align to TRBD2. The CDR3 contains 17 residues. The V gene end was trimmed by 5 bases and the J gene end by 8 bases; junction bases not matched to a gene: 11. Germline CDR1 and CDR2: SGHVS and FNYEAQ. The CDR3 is CASSLLSGTSGRDEQFF. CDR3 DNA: TGTGCCAGCAGCCTATTATCCGGGACTAGCGGGAGAGATGAGCAGTTCTTC.

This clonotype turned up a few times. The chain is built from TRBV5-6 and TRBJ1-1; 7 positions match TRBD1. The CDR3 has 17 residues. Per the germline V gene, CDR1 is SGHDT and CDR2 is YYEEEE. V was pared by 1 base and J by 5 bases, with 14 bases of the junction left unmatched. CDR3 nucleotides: TGTGCCAGCAGCTTGCCCCCCTTACAGGGGCCGGATACTGAAGCTTTCTTT. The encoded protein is CASSLPPLQGPDTEAFF.

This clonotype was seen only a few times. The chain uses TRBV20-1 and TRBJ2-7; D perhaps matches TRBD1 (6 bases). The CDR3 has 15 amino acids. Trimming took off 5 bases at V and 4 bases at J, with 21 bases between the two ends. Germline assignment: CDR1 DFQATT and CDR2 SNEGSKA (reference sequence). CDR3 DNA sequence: TGCAGTGCTCGGTCCCTCGGACAGCCACATTACGAGCAGTACTTC. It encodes CSARSLGQPHYEQYF.

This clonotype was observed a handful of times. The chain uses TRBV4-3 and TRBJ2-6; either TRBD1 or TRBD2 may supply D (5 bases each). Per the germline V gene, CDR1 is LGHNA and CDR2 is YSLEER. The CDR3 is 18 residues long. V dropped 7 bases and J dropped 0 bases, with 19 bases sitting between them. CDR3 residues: CASKKAPGPISGANVLTF. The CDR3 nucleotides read TGCGCCAGCAAAAAGGCGCCGGGACCTATCTCTGGGGCCAACGTCCTGACTTTC.

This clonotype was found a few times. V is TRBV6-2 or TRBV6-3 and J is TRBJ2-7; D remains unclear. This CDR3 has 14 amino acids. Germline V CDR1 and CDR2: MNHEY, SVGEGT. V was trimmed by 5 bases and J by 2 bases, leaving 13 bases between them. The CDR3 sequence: CASSRIPTPYEQYF. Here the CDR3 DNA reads TGTGCCAGCAGTCGAATACCTACACCCTACGAGCAGTACTTC.

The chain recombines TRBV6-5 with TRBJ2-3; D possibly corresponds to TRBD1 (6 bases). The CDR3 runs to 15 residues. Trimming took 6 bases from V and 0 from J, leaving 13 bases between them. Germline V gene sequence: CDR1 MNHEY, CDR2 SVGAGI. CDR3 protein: CASSRLGQSTDTQYF. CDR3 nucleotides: TGTGCCAGCAGCCGCCTGGGACAAAGCACAGATACGCAGTATTTT.

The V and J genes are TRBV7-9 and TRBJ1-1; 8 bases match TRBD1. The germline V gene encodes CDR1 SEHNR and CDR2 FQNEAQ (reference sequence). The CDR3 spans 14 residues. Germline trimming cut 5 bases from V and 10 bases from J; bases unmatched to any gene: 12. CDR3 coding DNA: TGTGCCAGCAGCGATTCGGGACAGGAAGGGGGAGCTTTCTTT. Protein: CASSDSGQEGGAFF.

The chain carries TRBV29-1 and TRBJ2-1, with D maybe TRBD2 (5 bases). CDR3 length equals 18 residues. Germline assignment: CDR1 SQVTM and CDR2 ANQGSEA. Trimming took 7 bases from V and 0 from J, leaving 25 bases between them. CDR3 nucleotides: TGCAGCGCTCGCGAGTTGCTAGCAGCACCGAGCTCCTACAATGAGCAGTTCTTC. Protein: CSARELLAAPSSYNEQFF.

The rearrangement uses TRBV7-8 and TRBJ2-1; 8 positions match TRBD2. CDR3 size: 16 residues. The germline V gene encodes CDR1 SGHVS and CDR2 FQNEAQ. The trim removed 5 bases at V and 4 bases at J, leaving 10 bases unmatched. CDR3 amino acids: CASSPSRAGVYNEQFF. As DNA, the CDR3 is TGTGCCAGCAGCCCCTCAAGAGCGGGAGTTTACAATGAGCAGTTCTTC.

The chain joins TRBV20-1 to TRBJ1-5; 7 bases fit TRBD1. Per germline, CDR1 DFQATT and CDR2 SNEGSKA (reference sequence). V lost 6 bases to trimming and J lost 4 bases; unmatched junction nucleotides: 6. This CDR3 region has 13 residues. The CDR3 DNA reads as TGCAGTGCACGGGACAGCGTGAATCAGCCCCAGCATTTT. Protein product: CSARDSVNQPQHF.

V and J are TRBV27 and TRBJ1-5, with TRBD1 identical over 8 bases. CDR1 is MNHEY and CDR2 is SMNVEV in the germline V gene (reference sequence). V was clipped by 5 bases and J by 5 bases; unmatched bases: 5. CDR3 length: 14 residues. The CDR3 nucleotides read TGTGCCAGCAGTGGAGGACAGGGTGATCAGCCCCAGCATTTT. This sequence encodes CASSGGQGDQPQHF.

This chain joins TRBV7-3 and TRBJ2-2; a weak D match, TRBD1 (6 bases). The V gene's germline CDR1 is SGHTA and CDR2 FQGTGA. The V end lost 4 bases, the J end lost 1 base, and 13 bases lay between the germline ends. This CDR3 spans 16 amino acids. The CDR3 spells CASSSWTDQNTGELFF. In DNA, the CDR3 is TGTGCCAGCAGCTCCTGGACAGATCAGAACACCGGGGAGCTGTTTTTT.

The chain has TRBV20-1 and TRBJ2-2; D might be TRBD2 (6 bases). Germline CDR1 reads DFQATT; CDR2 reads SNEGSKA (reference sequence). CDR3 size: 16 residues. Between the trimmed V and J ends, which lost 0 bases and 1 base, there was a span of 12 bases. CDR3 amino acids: CSARDSEGRNTGELFF. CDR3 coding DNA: TGCAGTGCTAGAGATTCGGAGGGACGGAACACCGGGGAGCTGTTTTTT.